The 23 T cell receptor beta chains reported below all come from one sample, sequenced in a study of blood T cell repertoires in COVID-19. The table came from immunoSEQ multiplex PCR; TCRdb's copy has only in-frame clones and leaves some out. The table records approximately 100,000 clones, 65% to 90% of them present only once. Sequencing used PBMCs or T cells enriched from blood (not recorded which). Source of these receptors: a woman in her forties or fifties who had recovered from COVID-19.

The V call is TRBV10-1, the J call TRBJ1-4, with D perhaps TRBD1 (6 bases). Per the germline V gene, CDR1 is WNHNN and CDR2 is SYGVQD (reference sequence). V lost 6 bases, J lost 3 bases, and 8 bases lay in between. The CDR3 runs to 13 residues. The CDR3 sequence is CASSRGPNEKLFF. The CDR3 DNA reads TGCGCCAGCAGCAGGGGACCTAATGAAAAACTGTTTTTT.

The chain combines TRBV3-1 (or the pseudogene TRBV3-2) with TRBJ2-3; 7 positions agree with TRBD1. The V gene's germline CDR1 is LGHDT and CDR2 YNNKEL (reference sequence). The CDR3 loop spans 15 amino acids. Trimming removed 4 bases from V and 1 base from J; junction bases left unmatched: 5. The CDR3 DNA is TGTGCCAGCAGCCTGGACAGGATGGGCACAGATACGCAGTATTTT. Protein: CASSLDRMGTDTQYF.

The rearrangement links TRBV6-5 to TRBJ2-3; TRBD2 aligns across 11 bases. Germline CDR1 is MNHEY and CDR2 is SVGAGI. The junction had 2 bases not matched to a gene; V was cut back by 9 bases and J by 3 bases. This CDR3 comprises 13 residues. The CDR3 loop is CASTSGGTDTQYF. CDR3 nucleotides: TGTGCCAGTACTAGCGGGGGTACAGATACGCAGTATTTT.

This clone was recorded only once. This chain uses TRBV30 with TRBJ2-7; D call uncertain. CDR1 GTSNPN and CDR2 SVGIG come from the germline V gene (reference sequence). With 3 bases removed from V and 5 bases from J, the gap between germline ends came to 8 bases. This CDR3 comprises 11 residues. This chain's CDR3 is CAWSSRDEQYF. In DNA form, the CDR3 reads TGTGCCTGGAGCTCCCGTGACGAGCAGTACTTC. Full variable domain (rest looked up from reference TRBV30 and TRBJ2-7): SQTIHQWPATLVQPVGSPLSLECTVEGTSNPNLYWYRQAAGRGLQLLFYSVGIGQISSEVPQNLSASRPQDRQFILSSKKLLLSDSGFYLCAWSSRDEQYFGPGTRLTVT.

In DNA form, the CDR3 reads TGTGCCAGCAGCTTGGACAGCCGATACGCGAACACCGGGGAGCTGTTTTTT. The encoded protein is CASSLDSRYANTGELFF. The chain employs TRBV7-3 and TRBJ2-2, with D possibly being TRBD1 (6 bases). Trimming cost V 3 bases and J 0 bases, with 14 bases left between them. The CDR3 sequence is 17 residues long. From germline, CDR1 is SGHTA and CDR2 FQGTGA.

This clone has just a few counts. The CDR3 nucleotides are TGTGCCAGCAGAAATCTCCAGGGACTCAACTATGGCTACACCTTC. Translation gives CASRNLQGLNYGYTF. The genes are TRBV28 and TRBJ1-2; a weak D match, TRBD1 (5 bases). V was clipped by 6 bases and J by 2 bases, with 16 bases between them. Germline values: CDR1 MDHEN, CDR2 SYDVKM. This CDR3 is 15 amino acids long.

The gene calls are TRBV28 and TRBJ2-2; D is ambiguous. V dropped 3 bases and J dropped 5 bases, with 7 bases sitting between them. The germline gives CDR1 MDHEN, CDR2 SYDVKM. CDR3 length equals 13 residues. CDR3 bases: TGTGCCAGCAGTTTCGGTTCTACCGGGGAGCTGTTTTTT. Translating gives CASSFGSTGELFF.

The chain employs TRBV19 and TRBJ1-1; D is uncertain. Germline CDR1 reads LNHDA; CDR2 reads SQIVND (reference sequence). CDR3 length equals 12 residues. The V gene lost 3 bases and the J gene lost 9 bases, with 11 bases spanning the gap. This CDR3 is CASSIPTAKAFF. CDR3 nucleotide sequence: TGTGCCAGTAGTATTCCCACAGCAAAAGCTTTCTTT. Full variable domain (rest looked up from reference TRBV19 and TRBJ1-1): DGGITQSPKYLFRKEGQNVTLSCEQNLNHDAMYWYRQDPGQGLRLIYYSQIVNDFQKGDIAEGYSVSREKKESFPLTVTSAQKNPTAFYLCASSIPTAKAFFGQGTRLTVV.

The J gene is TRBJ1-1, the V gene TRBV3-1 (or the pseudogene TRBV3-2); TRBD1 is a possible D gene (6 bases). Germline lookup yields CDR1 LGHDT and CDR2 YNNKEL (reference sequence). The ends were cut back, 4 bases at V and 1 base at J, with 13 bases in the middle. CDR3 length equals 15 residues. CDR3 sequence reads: CASSPQGPGNTEAFF. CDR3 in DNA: TGTGCCAGCAGCCCACAGGGACCGGGGAACACTGAAGCTTTCTTT.

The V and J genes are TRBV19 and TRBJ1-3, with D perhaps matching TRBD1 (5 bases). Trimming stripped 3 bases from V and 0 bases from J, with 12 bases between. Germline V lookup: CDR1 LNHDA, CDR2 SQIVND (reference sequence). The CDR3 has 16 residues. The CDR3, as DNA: TGTGCCAGTAGTATTGACAGCTTGGGCTCTGGAAACACCATATATTTT. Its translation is CASSIDSLGSGNTIYF.

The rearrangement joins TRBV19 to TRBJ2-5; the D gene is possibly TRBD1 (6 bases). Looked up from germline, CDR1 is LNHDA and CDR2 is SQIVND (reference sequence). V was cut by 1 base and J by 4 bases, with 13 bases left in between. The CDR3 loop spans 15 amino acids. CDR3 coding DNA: TGTGCCAGTAGTATAGGTCCAGGGGTGGTAGAGACCCAGTACTTC. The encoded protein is CASSIGPGVVETQYF.

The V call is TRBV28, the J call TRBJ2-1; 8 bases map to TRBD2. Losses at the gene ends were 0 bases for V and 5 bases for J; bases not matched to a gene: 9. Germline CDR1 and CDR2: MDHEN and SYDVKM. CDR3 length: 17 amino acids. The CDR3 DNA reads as TGTGCCAGCAGTTTATGGGGGGGGACTAGTTCCCACAATGAGCAGTTCTTC. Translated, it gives CASSLWGGTSSHNEQFF. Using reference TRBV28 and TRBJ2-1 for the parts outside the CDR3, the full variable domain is DVKVTQSSRYLVKRTGEKVFLECVQDMDHENMFWYRQDPGLGLRLIYFSYDVKMKEKGDIPEGYSVSREKKERFSLILESASTNQTSMYLCASSLWGGTSSHNEQFFGPGTRLTVL.

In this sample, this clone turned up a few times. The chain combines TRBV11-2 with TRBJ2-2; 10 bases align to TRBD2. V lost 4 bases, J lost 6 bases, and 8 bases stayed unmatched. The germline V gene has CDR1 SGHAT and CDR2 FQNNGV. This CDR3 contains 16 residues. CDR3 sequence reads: CASSSLSGRAPGELFF. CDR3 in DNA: TGTGCCAGCAGCTCTCTAAGCGGGAGGGCCCCCGGGGAGCTGTTTTTT.

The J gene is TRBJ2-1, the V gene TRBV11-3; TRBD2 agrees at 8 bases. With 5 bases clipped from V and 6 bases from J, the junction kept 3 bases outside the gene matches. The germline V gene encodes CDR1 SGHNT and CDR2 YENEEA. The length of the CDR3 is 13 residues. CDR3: CASSPGGGNEQFF. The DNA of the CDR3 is TGTGCCAGCAGCCCCGGGGGGGGCAATGAGCAGTTCTTC. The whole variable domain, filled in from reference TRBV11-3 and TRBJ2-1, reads EAGVVQSPRYKIIEKKQPVAFWCNPISGHNTLYWYLQNLGQGPELLIRYENEEAVDDSQLPKDRFSAERLKGVDSTLKIQPAELGDSAVYLCASSPGGGNEQFFGPGTRLTVL.

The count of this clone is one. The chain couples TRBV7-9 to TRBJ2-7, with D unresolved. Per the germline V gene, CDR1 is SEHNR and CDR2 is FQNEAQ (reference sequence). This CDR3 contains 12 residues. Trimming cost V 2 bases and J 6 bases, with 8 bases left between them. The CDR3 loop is CASSLTILEQYF. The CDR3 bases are TGTGCCAGCAGCTTAACTATCCTCGAGCAGTACTTC.

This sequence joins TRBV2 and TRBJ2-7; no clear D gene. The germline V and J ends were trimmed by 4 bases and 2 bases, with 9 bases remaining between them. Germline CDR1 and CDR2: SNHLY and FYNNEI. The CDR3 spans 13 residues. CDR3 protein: CASSVALPYEQYF. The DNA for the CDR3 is TGTGCCAGCAGTGTAGCCCTCCCCTACGAGCAGTACTTC.

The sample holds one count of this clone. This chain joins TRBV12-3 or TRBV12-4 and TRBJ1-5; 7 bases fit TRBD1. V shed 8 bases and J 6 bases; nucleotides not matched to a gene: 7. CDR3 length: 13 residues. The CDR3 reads CASGQGVGQPQHF. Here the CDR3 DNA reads TGTGCCAGCGGCCAGGGGGTTGGTCAGCCCCAGCATTTT.

This CDR3 is CASYGAGGFNEQYF. The CDR3 DNA reads TGTGCCAGCTATGGGGCAGGGGGGTTCAACGAGCAGTACTTC. The chain is built from TRBV21-1 and TRBJ2-7; the D call in the table, TRBD1, was not verified against the DNA. TRBV21-1 corresponds to a pseudogene. This CDR3 is 14 amino acids long.

The CDR3, as DNA: TGTGCCAGCAGCGTAGGGCTCCGGGGGGGCGGATTACAAGAGACCCAGTACTTC. It is translated as CASSVGLRGGGLQETQYF. The chain recombines TRBV9 with TRBJ2-5, with 8 positions matching TRBD2. J lost 2 bases, V lost 0 bases, and 12 bases had no gene match. CDR1 is SGDLS and CDR2 is YYNGEE in the germline V gene. This CDR3 contains 18 residues.

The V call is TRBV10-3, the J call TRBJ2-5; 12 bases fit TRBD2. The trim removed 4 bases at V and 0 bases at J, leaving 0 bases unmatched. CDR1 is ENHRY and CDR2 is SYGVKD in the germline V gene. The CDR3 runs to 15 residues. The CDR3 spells CAISGTSGDQETQYF. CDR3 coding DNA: TGTGCCATCAGTGGGACTAGCGGGGACCAAGAGACCCAGTACTTC.

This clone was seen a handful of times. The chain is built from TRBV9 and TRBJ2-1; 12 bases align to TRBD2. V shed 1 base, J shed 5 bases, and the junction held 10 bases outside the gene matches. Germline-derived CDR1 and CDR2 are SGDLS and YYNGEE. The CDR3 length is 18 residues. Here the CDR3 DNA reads TGTGCCAGCAGCGTATATACTAGCGGGGGGTCCCTTGACAATGAGCAGTTCTTC. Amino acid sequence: CASSVYTSGGSLDNEQFF.

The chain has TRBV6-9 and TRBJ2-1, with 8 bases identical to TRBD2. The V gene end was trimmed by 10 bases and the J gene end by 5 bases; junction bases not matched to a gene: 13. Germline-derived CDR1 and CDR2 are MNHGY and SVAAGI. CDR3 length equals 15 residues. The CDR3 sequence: CATRCIPAGDNEQFF. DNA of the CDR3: TGTGCCACCAGGTGCATACCAGCGGGGGACAATGAGCAGTTCTTC.

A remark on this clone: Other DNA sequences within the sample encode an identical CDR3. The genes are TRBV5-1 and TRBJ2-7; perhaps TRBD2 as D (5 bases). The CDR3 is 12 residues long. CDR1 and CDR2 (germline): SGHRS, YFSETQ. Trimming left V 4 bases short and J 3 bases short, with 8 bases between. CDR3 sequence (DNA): TGCGCCAGCAGCCTCCGGGGCTACGAGCAGTACTTC. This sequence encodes CASSLRGYEQYF.